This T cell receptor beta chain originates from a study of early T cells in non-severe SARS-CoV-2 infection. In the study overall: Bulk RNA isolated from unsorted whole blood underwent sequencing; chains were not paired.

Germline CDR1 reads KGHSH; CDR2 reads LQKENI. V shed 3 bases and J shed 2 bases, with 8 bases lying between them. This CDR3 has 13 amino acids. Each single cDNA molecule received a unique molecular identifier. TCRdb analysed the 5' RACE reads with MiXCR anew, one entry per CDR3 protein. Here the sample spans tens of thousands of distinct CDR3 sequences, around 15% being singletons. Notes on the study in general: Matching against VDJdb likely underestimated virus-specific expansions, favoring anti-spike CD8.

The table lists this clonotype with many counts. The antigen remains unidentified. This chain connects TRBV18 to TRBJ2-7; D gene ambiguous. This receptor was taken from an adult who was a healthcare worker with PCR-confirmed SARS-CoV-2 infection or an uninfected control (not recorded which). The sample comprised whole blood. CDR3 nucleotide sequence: TGTGCCAGCTCACCGCAACCCGCCTACGAGCAGTACTTC. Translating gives CASSPQPAYEQYF.